This paragraph covers one T cell receptor (beta chain) sequence. DNA loading was fixed at 350 ng for all bulk PBMC samples. Sequenced by immunoSEQ multiplex PCR; TCRdb stores in-frame clones only, minus some. The table records approximately 13,000 clones, roughly nine tenths of them present only once. The time point here: pre-treatment baseline. One draw preceded checkpoint blockade; another followed its first cycle at week 3. Patients with prior systemic cancer treatment, concomitant immunosuppressants, or other active malignancies were excluded. These data come from a study of blood T cell dynamics during melanoma immunotherapy. Study-level background: First-line therapy was either pembrolizumab or nivolumab with ipilimumab for metastatic melanoma.

From germline, CDR1 is LNHDA and CDR2 SQIVND (reference sequence). This CDR3 is 15 amino acids long. V dropped 5 bases and J dropped 4 bases, with 17 bases sitting between them. Sequencing used blood, obtained from a patient treated with checkpoint blockade. The rearrangement links TRBV19 to TRBJ1-2; D unresolved. This receptor was obtained from a human donor with melanoma. CDR3 sequence: CASSPQRPYSYGYTF. For the CDR3, the DNA is TGTGCCAGTAGTCCGCAAAGACCGTACTCCTATGGCTACACCTTC. Full variable domain (remainder filled in from reference TRBV19 and TRBJ1-2): DGGITQSPKYLFRKEGQNVTLSCEQNLNHDAMYWYRQDPGQGLRLIYYSQIVNDFQKGDIAEGYSVSREKKESFPLTVTSAQKNPTAFYLCASSPQRPYSYGYTFGSGTRLTVV.